This T cell receptor beta chain came from a study of CD8+ T cells in alopecia areata. There are 16 residues in the CDR3. V gave up 2 bases and J gave up 1 base, with 9 bases separating them. Germline V gene lookup returns CDR1 MGHDK and CDR2 SYGVNS. Treatment given: oral pan-JAK inhibitor, 5-10 mg twice daily. Researchers picked out CD4+ and CD8+ T cells from PBMCs by sorting. The authors extracted RNA and reverse transcribed it into cDNA as the sequencing template. Profiling relied on immunoSEQ multiplex PCR, and the TCRdb table lists in-frame clones only, not all of them. The sample holds 150,000 to 200,000 clones, around 58% seen once.

This clonotype was sampled from a human donor with alopecia areata. The V call is TRBV25-1, the J call TRBJ2-6; D is possibly TRBD1 (5 bases). The specimen was CD8+ T cells sorted from blood, collected at week 24, from a patient treated with tofacitinib. The CDR3 loop reads CASSEPTGSGANVLTF. The CDR3 DNA reads TGTGCCAGCAGTGAACCCACAGGTTCTGGGGCCAACGTCCTGACTTTC.